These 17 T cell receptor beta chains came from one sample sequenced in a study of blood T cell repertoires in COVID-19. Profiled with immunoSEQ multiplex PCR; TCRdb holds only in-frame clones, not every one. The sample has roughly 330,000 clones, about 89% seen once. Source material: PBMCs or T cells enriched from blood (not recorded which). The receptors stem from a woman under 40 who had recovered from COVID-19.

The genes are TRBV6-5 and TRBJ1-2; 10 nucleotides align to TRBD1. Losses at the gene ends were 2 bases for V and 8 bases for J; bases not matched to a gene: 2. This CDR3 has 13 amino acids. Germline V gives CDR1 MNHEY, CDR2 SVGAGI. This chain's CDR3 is CASSYGTGVGYTF. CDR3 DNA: TGTGCCAGCAGTTACGGGACAGGGGTCGGCTACACCTTC.

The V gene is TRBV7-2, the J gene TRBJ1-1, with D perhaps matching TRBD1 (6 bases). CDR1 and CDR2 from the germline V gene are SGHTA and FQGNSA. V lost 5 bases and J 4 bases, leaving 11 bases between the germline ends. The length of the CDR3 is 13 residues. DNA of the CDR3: TGTGCCAGCAGCCGCGACAGGACCACTGAAGCTTTCTTT. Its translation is CASSRDRTTEAFF.

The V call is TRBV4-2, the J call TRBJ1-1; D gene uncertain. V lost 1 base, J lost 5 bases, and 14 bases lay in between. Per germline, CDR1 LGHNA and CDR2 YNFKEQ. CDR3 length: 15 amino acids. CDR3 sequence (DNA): TGTGCCAGCAGCCAAGGACTCACATTAAGAACTGAAGCTTTCTTT. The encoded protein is CASSQGLTLRTEAFF.

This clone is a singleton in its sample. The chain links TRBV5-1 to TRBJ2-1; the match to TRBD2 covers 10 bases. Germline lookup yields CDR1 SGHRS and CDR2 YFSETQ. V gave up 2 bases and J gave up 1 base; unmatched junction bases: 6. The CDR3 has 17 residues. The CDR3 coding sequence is TGCGCCAGCAGCTTAAGAGCGGGGGGGCTATCCTACAATGAGCAGTTCTTC. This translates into CASSLRAGGLSYNEQFF.

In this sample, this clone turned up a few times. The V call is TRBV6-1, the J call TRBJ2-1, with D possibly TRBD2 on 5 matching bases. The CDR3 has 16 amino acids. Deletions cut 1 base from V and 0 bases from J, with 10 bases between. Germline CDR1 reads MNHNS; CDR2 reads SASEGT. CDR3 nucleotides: TGTGCCAGCAGTGAAGTCGGACTTAGCTCCTACAATGAGCAGTTCTTC. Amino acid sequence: CASSEVGLSSYNEQFF.

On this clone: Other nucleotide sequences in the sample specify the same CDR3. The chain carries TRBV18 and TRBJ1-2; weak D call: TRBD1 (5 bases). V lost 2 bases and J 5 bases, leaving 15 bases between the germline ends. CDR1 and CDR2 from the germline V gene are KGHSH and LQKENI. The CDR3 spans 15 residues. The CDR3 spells CASSPTTGGGYGYTF. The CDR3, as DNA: TGTGCCAGCTCACCAACTACGGGGGGAGGATATGGCTACACCTTC.

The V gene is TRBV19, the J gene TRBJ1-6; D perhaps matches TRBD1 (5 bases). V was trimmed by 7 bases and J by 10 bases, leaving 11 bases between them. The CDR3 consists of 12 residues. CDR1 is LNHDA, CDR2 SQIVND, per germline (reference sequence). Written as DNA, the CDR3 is TGTGCCAGTACCCAGGGCCGCTCACCCCTCCACTTT. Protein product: CASTQGRSPLHF.

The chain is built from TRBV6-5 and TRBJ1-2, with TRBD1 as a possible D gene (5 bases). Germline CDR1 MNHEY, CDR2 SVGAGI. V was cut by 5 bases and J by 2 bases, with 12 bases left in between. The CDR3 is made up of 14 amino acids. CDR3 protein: CASSQWGLNYGYTF. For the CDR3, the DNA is TGTGCCAGCAGTCAGTGGGGCTTGAACTATGGCTACACCTTC.

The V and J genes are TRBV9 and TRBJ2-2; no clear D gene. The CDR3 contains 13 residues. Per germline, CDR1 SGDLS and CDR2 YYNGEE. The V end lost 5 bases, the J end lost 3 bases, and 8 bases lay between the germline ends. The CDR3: CASSPSYTGELFF. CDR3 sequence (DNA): TGTGCCAGCAGTCCTAGTTACACCGGGGAGCTGTTTTTT.

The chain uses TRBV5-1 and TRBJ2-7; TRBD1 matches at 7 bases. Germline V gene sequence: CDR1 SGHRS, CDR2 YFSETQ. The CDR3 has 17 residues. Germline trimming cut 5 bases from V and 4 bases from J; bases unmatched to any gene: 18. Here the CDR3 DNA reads TGCGCCAGCAGGTTCATCCCGGGACAGCGTGAAGATTACGAGCAGTACTTC. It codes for CASRFIPGQREDYEQYF.

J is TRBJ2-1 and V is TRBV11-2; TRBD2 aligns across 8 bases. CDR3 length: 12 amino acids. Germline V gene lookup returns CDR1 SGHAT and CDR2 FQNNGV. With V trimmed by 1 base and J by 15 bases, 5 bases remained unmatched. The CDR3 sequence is CASSLGAGGLFF. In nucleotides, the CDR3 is TGTGCCAGCAGCTTAGGGGCGGGGGGTTTGTTCTTC.

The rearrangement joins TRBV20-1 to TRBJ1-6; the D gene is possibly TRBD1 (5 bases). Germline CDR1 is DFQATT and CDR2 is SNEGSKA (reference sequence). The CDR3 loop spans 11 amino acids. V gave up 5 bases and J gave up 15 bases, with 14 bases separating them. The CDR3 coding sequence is TGCAGTGCTGACGGGGGGTTCCACCTCCACTTT. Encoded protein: CSADGGFHLHF.

The CDR3 here is CASSRQGENGYTF. DNA for the CDR3: TGTGCCAGCAGCCGACAGGGGGAAAATGGCTACACCTTC. The chain uses TRBV6-5 and TRBJ1-2; TRBD1 aligns across 9 bases. The CDR3 covers 13 residues. CDR1 and CDR2 from the germline V gene are MNHEY and SVGAGI. J gave up 6 bases and V 6 bases, and 5 bases lay outside the gene matches.

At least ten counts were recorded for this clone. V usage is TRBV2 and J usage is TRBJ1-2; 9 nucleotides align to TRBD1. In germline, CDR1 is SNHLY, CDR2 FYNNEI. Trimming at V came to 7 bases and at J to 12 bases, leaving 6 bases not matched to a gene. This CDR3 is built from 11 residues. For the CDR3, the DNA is TGTGCCAGCATCGGGACAGGGCATGACACCTTC. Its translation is CASIGTGHDTF.

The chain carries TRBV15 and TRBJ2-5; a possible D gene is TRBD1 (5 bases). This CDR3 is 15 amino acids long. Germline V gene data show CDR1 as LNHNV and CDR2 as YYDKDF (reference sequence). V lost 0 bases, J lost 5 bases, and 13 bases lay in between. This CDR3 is CATSRDLGQGETQYF. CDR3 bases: TGTGCCACCAGCAGAGATCTGGGGCAAGGGGAGACCCAGTACTTC.

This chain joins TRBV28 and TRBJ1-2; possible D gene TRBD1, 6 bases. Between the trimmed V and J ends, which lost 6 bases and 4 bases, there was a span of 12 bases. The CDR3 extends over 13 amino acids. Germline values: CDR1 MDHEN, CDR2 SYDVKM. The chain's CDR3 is CASSTGSPYGYTF. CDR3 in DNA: TGTGCCAGCAGCACAGGGTCTCCCTATGGCTACACCTTC.

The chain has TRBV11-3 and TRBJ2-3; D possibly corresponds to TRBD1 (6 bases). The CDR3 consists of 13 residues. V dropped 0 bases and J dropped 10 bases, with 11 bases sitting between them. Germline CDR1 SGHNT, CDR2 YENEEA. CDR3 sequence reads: CASSLETGQPQYF. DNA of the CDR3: TGTGCCAGCAGCTTAGAAACAGGACAGCCGCAGTATTTT.